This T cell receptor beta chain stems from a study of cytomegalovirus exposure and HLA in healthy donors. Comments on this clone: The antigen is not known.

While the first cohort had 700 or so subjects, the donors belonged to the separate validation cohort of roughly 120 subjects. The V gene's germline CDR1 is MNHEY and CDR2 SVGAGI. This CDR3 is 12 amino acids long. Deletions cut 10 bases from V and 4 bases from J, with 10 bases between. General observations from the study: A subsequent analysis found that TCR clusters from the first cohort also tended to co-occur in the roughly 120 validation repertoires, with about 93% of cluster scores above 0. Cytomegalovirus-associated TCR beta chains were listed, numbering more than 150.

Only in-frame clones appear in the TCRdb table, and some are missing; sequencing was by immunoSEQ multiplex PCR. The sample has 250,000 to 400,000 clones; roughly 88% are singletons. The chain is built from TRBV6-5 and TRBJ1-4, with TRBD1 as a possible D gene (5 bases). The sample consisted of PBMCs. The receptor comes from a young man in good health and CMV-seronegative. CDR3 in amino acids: CATAGLNEKLFF. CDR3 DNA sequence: TGTGCCACCGCAGGGCTTAATGAAAAACTGTTTTTT.